The 13 T cell receptor beta chains below all came from one sample that was sequenced in a study of T cells expressing NK-cell markers. Each CDR3 protein gets one entry in TCRdb, which reprocessed the 5' RACE reads and gives no DNA. Its table records a few hundred thousand distinct CDR3 sequences. Source material: blood T cells: a sorted CD56 or NKG2C T cell subset, CD4+ or CD8+ T cells, or bulk PBMC T cells (not recorded which). Receptor source: a man between 18 and 69 years old in good health.

The genes are TRBV5-1 and TRBJ1-1; checking the TCRdb D call of TRBD1 is not possible without DNA. Germline assignment: CDR1 SGHRS and CDR2 YFSETQ. CDR3 size: 14 residues. CDR3 sequence: CASSPGHRNTEAFF.

This chain joins TRBV12-3 or TRBV12-4 and TRBJ1-2. The CDR3 runs to 14 residues. CDR3 amino acids: CASSPNPSFMGYTF.

J is TRBJ2-5 and V is TRBV9; the TCRdb call, TRBD1, lacks DNA for checking. Per germline, CDR1 SGDLS and CDR2 YYNGEE. The CDR3 length is 17 residues. CDR3 residues: CASSVTGAGRTQETQYF.

The V call is TRBV10-3, the J call TRBJ1-1. The CDR3 has 12 amino acids. Germline CDR1 and CDR2: ENHRY and SYGVKD. CDR3 region: CAISAGRTEAFF.

The V call is TRBV5-1, the J call TRBJ2-3; TCRdb returns TRBD1, unconfirmable since there is no DNA. The V gene's germline CDR1 is SGHRS and CDR2 YFSETQ. The CDR3 contains 15 residues. CDR3: CASSRTDPSTDTQYF.

The CDR3 sequence: CASRSGTVYNEQFF. V gene TRBV2 combines with J gene TRBJ2-1; without DNA, the TCRdb call of TRBD1 cannot be checked. Germline loops: CDR1 SNHLY, CDR2 FYNNEI. The CDR3 consists of 14 residues.

This rearrangement joins TRBV5-1 to TRBJ2-7; TCRdb lists TRBD1, though no DNA is available to test this call. The CDR3 loop spans 16 amino acids. Germline CDR1 reads SGHRS; CDR2 reads YFSETQ. The chain's CDR3 is CASSFDFARQGGEQYF.

The gene calls are TRBV7-9 and TRBJ2-5; the D call of TRBD1 rests on TCRdb alone, since no DNA is present to check it. Germline V gives CDR1 SEHNR, CDR2 FQNEAQ (reference sequence). The CDR3 is made up of 16 amino acids. The CDR3 is CASSLSPRDYQETQYF.

The V gene is TRBV18, the J gene TRBJ2-3; absent DNA, TCRdb's TRBD2 call cannot be checked. The CDR3 contains 17 residues. In germline, CDR1 is KGHSH, CDR2 LQKENI. CDR3 sequence: CASSPTNLAGGPDTQYF.

The V call is TRBV4-2, the J call TRBJ2-3; the D call of TRBD2 rests on TCRdb alone, since no DNA is present to check it. The length of the CDR3 is 16 residues. Germline CDR1 reads LGHNA; CDR2 reads YNFKEQ. CDR3: CASSQALALNADTQYF.

This sequence joins TRBV9 and TRBJ2-2; without DNA, the TCRdb call of TRBD1 cannot be checked. This CDR3 region has 14 residues. The germline V gene encodes CDR1 SGDLS and CDR2 YYNGEE. This chain's CDR3 is CATTRAEGTGELFF.

This rearrangement joins TRBV11-2 to TRBJ2-1; TCRdb's D call, TRBD2, is unchecked because there is no DNA. Germline assignment: CDR1 SGHAT and CDR2 FQNNGV. The CDR3 extends over 16 amino acids. CDR3: CASSLPYSGGTGEQFF. Full variable domain (missing parts from reference TRBV11-2 and TRBJ2-1): EAGVAQSPRYKIIEKRQSVAFWCNPISGHATLYWYQQILGQGPKLLIQFQNNGVVDDSQLPKDRFSAERLKGVDSTLKIQPAKLEDSAVYLCASSLPYSGGTGEQFFGPGTRLTVL.

This chain uses TRBV10-3 with TRBJ2-7; TCRdb indicates TRBD1, and absent DNA this call remains unverified. Germline CDR1 and CDR2: ENHRY and SYGVKD. This CDR3 contains 14 residues. The CDR3 sequence: CAIRPGQGSYEQYF.